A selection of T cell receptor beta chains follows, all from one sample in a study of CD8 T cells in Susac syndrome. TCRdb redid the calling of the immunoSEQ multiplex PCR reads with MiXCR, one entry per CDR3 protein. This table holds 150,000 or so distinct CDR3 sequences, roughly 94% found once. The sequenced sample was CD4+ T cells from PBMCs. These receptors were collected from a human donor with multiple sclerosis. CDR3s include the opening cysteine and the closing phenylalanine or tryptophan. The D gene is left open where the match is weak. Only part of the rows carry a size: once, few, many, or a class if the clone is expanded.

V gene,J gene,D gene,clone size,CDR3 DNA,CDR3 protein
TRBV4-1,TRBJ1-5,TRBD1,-,TGCGCTAAAGACAGGGCCTACAATCAGCCCCAGCATTTT,CAKDRAYNQPQHF
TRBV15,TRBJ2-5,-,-,TGTGCCACCAGCACATACGGGGCAGGGGCAGGGGAGACCCAGTACTTC,CATSTYGAGAGETQYF
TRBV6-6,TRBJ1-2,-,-,TGTGCCAGCAGGCTCAAGGACGGACCTCCTGGCTACACCTTC,CASRLKDGPPGYTF
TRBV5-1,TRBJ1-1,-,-,TGCGCCAGCCGAAACATCCTTGGGGACACTGAAGCTTTCTTT,CASRNILGDTEAFF
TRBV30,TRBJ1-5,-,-,TGTGCCTGGGGAGGATTCAATCAGCCCCAGCATTTT,CAWGGFNQPQHF
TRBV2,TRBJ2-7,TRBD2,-,TGTGCCAGCAGACTCGGGACGGGGGGCTACGAGCAGTACTTC,CASRLGTGGYEQYF
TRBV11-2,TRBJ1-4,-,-,TGTGCCAGCAGCCTACACAATGAAAAACTGTTTTTT,CASSLHNEKLFF
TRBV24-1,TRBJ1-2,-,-,TGTGCCACCAGTGACCAAGCCGGTGGCTACACCTTC,CATSDQAGGYTF
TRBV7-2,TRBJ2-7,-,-,TGTGCCAGCAACGCACTAGGGGACTACGAGCAGTACTTC,CASNALGDYEQYF
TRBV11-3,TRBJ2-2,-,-,TGTGCCAGCAGCCCCCTTACTGAACACCGGGGAGCTGTTTTT,CASSPLTEHRGAVF
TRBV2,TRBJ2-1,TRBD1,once,TGTGCCAGCAGGTCGGGACAGGGTATAGTAAATGAGCAGTTCTTC,CASRSGQGIVNEQFF
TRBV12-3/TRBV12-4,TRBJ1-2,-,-,TGTGCCAGCAGGGAGGCAGCGAACTATGGCTACACCTTC,CASREAANYGYTF
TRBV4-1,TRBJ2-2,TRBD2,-,TGCGCCAGCAGCCCCCACATCGCTAGCGGGGCCACCGGGGAGCTGTTTTTT,CASSPHIASGATGELFF
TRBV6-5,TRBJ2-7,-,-,TGTGCCAGCAGTTACACTTATCCCGTCTACGAGCAGTACTTC,CASSYTYPVYEQYF
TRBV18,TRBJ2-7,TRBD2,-,TGTGCCAGCTCACGTGCTAGCGGGGTCACATTGACCTACGAGCAGTACTTC,CASSRASGVTLTYEQYF
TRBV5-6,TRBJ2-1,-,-,TGTGCCAGCAGCTTGAGAAGGGGCGGTGAGCAGTTCTTC,CASSLRRGGEQFF
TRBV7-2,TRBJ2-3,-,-,TGTGCCAGCAGACAACAGGGGGGGTTAGATACGCAGTATTTT,CASRQQGGLDTQYF